This is a list of T cell receptor beta chains from one sample in a study of blood T cell repertoires in COVID-19. Clones were sequenced by immunoSEQ multiplex PCR, and TCRdb holds only the in-frame ones, with some missing. The table records more than 25,000 clones, around nine tenths of them present only once. Sample: peripheral blood. The receptors were gathered from a man in his 70s with acute or convalescent COVID-19. Both conserved end residues are part of each CDR3. The D gene is left open where the match is weak. Only part of the rows carry a size: once, few, many, or a class if the clone is expanded.

v_call: TRBV5-6
d_call: TRBD1
j_call: TRBJ2-5
clone_size: .
cdr3_aa: CASSLVIASGTGGEETQYF

v_call: TRBV12-3/TRBV12-4
d_call: .
j_call: TRBJ1-1
clone_size: .
cdr3_aa: CASRTLGSTEAFF

v_call: TRBV6-5
d_call: TRBD1
j_call: TRBJ1-5
clone_size: .
cdr3_aa: CASGTGGDQPQHF

v_call: TRBV5-1
d_call: TRBD1
j_call: TRBJ1-1
clone_size: .
cdr3_aa: CASSWGQTNTEAFF

v_call: TRBV5-6
d_call: .
j_call: TRBJ1-2
clone_size: .
cdr3_aa: CASRSQVNYGYTF

v_call: TRBV7-2
d_call: .
j_call: TRBJ2-5
clone_size: few
cdr3_aa: CASSLDAGETQYF

v_call: TRBV29-1
d_call: .
j_call: TRBJ2-2
clone_size: .
cdr3_aa: CSVDGQQNTGELFF

v_call: TRBV7-2
d_call: .
j_call: TRBJ2-2
clone_size: .
cdr3_aa: CASSGPGGELFF

v_call: TRBV28
d_call: TRBD1
j_call: TRBJ2-7
clone_size: .
cdr3_aa: CASSLLSGGDRPYEQYF

v_call: TRBV11-3
d_call: .
j_call: TRBJ1-5
clone_size: .
cdr3_aa: CASSLDGAGRLSQPQHF

v_call: TRBV7-9
d_call: .
j_call: TRBJ1-4
clone_size: .
cdr3_aa: CASSLELGVREKLFF

v_call: TRBV6-5
d_call: .
j_call: TRBJ2-3
clone_size: .
cdr3_aa: CASRPQQASTDTQYF

v_call: TRBV5-5
d_call: .
j_call: TRBJ2-6
clone_size: .
cdr3_aa: CASSFYSANVLTF

v_call: TRBV9
d_call: .
j_call: TRBJ1-1
clone_size: .
cdr3_aa: CASSVAGNTEAFF

v_call: TRBV28
d_call: .
j_call: TRBJ2-7
clone_size: .
cdr3_aa: CASSFGGRPYEQYF

v_call: TRBV7-2
d_call: TRBD2
j_call: TRBJ2-3
clone_size: medium-sized
cdr3_aa: CASSVGLAYTDTQYF

v_call: TRBV12-3/TRBV12-4
d_call: .
j_call: TRBJ2-3
clone_size: .
cdr3_aa: CASSLGGSDTQYF

v_call: TRBV18
d_call: .
j_call: TRBJ2-5
clone_size: .
cdr3_aa: CASSPAGETQYF

v_call: TRBV9
d_call: .
j_call: TRBJ2-5
clone_size: .
cdr3_aa: CASSVDALEETQYF

v_call: TRBV7-2
d_call: .
j_call: TRBJ1-5
clone_size: .
cdr3_aa: CASSLDGGLGQPQHF

v_call: TRBV28
d_call: TRBD2
j_call: TRBJ2-4
clone_size: .
cdr3_aa: CASSPLAGLAKNIQYF

v_call: TRBV9
d_call: .
j_call: TRBJ2-5
clone_size: medium-sized
cdr3_aa: CAPSGGGGPQETQYF

v_call: TRBV7-2
d_call: TRBD1
j_call: TRBJ1-5
clone_size: .
cdr3_aa: CASSLYGQGSQPQHF

v_call: TRBV3-1/TRBV3-2
d_call: TRBD2
j_call: TRBJ2-1
clone_size: .
cdr3_aa: CASNLQGLAGENEQFF

v_call: TRBV5-8
d_call: TRBD1
j_call: TRBJ1-2
clone_size: .
cdr3_aa: CASSLPHGSAGGYGYTF

v_call: TRBV2
d_call: TRBD1
j_call: TRBJ2-1
clone_size: .
cdr3_aa: CASRDRVWDEQFF

v_call: TRBV19
d_call: .
j_call: TRBJ2-1
clone_size: .
cdr3_aa: CASSTWGVDNEQFF

v_call: TRBV18
d_call: .
j_call: TRBJ1-1
clone_size: .
cdr3_aa: CASSLDSMNTEAFF

v_call: TRBV11-2
d_call: .
j_call: TRBJ1-5
clone_size: .
cdr3_aa: CASSLGASQNQPQHF

v_call: TRBV5-1
d_call: .
j_call: TRBJ2-3
clone_size: .
cdr3_aa: CASSLLVGADTQYF

v_call: TRBV7-2
d_call: .
j_call: TRBJ2-4
clone_size: .
cdr3_aa: CASSSRTEFGNIQYF

v_call: TRBV6-5
d_call: .
j_call: TRBJ2-3
clone_size: once
cdr3_aa: CASGPDSLSTDTQYF

v_call: TRBV27
d_call: .
j_call: TRBJ2-7
clone_size: .
cdr3_aa: CASSLVPEPGYEQYF

v_call: TRBV5-1
d_call: TRBD2
j_call: TRBJ2-1
clone_size: .
cdr3_aa: CASSLSGLADSYNEQFF

v_call: TRBV14
d_call: TRBD2
j_call: TRBJ2-7
clone_size: .
cdr3_aa: CASSQRLAGTYEQYF

v_call: TRBV28
d_call: .
j_call: TRBJ2-5
clone_size: .
cdr3_aa: CASRFSSQETQYF

v_call: TRBV9
d_call: TRBD1
j_call: TRBJ2-7
clone_size: .
cdr3_aa: CASSAGTGDYQGQYF

v_call: TRBV28
d_call: .
j_call: TRBJ2-3
clone_size: .
cdr3_aa: CASSNPQGDTQYF

v_call: TRBV3-1/TRBV3-2
d_call: .
j_call: TRBJ1-3
clone_size: .
cdr3_aa: CASSPTAGDTIYF

v_call: TRBV12-3/TRBV12-4
d_call: TRBD1
j_call: TRBJ1-5
clone_size: .
cdr3_aa: CASTGTGNQPQHF

v_call: TRBV15
d_call: TRBD1
j_call: TRBJ2-1
clone_size: .
cdr3_aa: CATSRDGRTGGEQFF

v_call: TRBV10-3
d_call: TRBD1
j_call: TRBJ1-5
clone_size: .
cdr3_aa: CATSTGAGHQPQHF

v_call: TRBV3-1/TRBV3-2
d_call: TRBD2
j_call: TRBJ2-1
clone_size: .
cdr3_aa: CASSQDREGEQFF

v_call: TRBV29-1
d_call: TRBD1
j_call: TRBJ2-7
clone_size: .
cdr3_aa: CSAEGQGSYEQYF

v_call: TRBV5-1
d_call: TRBD1
j_call: TRBJ1-6
clone_size: .
cdr3_aa: CASSFRQGADNSPLHF

v_call: TRBV7-9
d_call: .
j_call: TRBJ2-5
clone_size: few
cdr3_aa: CASLPPGLQETQYF

v_call: TRBV2
d_call: TRBD2
j_call: TRBJ2-5
clone_size: once
cdr3_aa: CASNRGAGETQYF

v_call: TRBV24-1
d_call: TRBD2
j_call: TRBJ2-1
clone_size: .
cdr3_aa: CATSDLKALAGGNNEQFF

v_call: TRBV5-1
d_call: .
j_call: TRBJ2-2
clone_size: .
cdr3_aa: CASSPSLEGGTGELFF

v_call: TRBV9
d_call: .
j_call: TRBJ2-1
clone_size: .
cdr3_aa: CASSFMEVNEQFF

v_call: TRBV5-1
d_call: .
j_call: TRBJ2-5
clone_size: .
cdr3_aa: CASSLAGETQYF

v_call: TRBV20-1
d_call: TRBD2
j_call: TRBJ2-5
clone_size: .
cdr3_aa: CSASSGGVQETQYF

v_call: TRBV6-5
d_call: .
j_call: TRBJ1-5
clone_size: .
cdr3_aa: CASRTGGNQPQHF

v_call: TRBV10-3
d_call: TRBD1
j_call: TRBJ1-4
clone_size: .
cdr3_aa: CAISPEPGQGGTGKLFF

v_call: TRBV9
d_call: .
j_call: TRBJ1-5
clone_size: .
cdr3_aa: CASSVDESNQPQHF